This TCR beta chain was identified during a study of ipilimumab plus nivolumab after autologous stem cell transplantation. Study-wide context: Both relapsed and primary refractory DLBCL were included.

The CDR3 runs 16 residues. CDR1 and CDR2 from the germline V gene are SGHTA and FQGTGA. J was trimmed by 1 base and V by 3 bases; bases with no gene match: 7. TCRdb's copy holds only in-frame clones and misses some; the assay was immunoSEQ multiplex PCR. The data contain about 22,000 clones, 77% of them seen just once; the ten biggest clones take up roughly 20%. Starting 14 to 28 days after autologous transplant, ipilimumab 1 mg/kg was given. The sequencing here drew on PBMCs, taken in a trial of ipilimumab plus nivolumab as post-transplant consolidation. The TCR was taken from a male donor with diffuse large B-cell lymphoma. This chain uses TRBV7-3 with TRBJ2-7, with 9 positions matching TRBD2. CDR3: CASSFKRGVYSYEQYF. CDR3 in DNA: TGTGCCAGCAGCTTCAAGCGGGGGGTATATTCCTACGAGCAGTACTTC.